The next 4 T cell receptor beta chains were all read from a single sample in a study of cytomegalovirus exposure and HLA in healthy donors. PCR was performed using 60 Vbeta and 13 Jbeta primers. Here immunoSEQ multiplex PCR was the method, and the copy in TCRdb shows in-frame clones only, minus some. The data show under 140,000 clones, approximately 78% seen once. The sequenced sample was PBMCs. These TCRs come from a woman aged 30 to 39 in good health and CMV-seronegative.

The rearrangement joins TRBV4-1 to TRBJ1-5; the D is unclear. Trimming shortened V by 3 bases and J by 2 bases, and 14 bases separated the two germline ends. Germline V gene sequence: CDR1 MGHRA, CDR2 YSYEKL. The CDR3 has 16 amino acids. The chain's CDR3 is CASSHSGTGGNQPQHF. The DNA for the CDR3 is TGCGCCAGCAGCCATTCGGGTACTGGCGGCAATCAGCCCCAGCATTTT.

The chain is built from TRBV4-3 and TRBJ2-2, with D maybe TRBD2 (6 bases). The germline CDR1 and CDR2 sequences are LGHNA and YSLEER. There are 14 residues in the CDR3. V was trimmed by 4 bases and J by 6 bases, leaving 12 bases between them. The chain's CDR3 is CASSRRPGAGELFF. CDR3 bases: TGCGCCAGCAGCCGACGACCGGGAGCCGGGGAGCTGTTTTTT.

The chain joins TRBV28 to TRBJ2-7; possibly TRBD1 for D (6 bases). The CDR3 runs 14 residues. Germline CDR1 MDHEN, CDR2 SYDVKM. The ends were cut back, 7 bases at V and 0 bases at J, with 13 bases in the middle. The CDR3 loop is CASTEQGSSYEQYF. Here the CDR3 DNA reads TGTGCCAGCACCGAACAGGGAAGCTCCTACGAGCAGTACTTC. Full variable domain (remainder filled in from reference TRBV28 and TRBJ2-7): DVKVTQSSRYLVKRTGEKVFLECVQDMDHENMFWYRQDPGLGLRLIYFSYDVKMKEKGDIPEGYSVSREKKERFSLILESASTNQTSMYLCASTEQGSSYEQYFGPGTRLTVT.

This clone occurred a few times. This chain joins TRBV7-9 and TRBJ2-7, with 11 nucleotides matching TRBD1. With V trimmed by 5 bases and J by 3 bases, 3 bases remained unmatched. Per the germline V gene, CDR1 is SEHNR and CDR2 is FQNEAQ (reference sequence). The CDR3 covers 14 residues. The chain's CDR3 is CASSPGTGGYEQYF. For the CDR3, the DNA is TGTGCCAGCAGCCCCGGGACAGGGGGCTACGAGCAGTACTTC.